What follows are 4 T cell receptor beta chains derived from one specimen sequenced in a study of cytomegalovirus exposure and HLA in healthy donors (dated by TCRdb to the late 2010s). The library was made by the immunoSEQ multiplex PCR assay. For the multiplex PCR, a mixture combining 60 forward primers for TCR Vbeta segments and 13 reverse primers for TCR Jbeta segments was used. As stored in TCRdb, this immuneACCESS dataset retains in-frame rearrangements with V and J assigned. A fraction of the clones does not appear; measured against another copy, unresolved V genes explain less than half of the discrepancy, and the remainder lacks a known reason. The sample table contains about 150,000 clones; only one count was recorded for 60% to 85% of them. The ten largest clones take up roughly 6.7% of the sample. Material: PBMCs. The receptors derive from a man aged 50-59 years in good health and CMV-seropositive.

Remarks on this clone: One end of the junction varies from germline; a read error may be responsible. The rearrangement joins TRBV7-9 to TRBJ1-1; D gene unclear. Germline CDR1 is SEHNR and CDR2 is FQNEAQ (reference sequence). There are 14 residues in the CDR3. The CDR3 loop reads CSSSLALTVTEAFF. CDR3 nucleotides: TGTTCCAGCAGCTTAGCGCTAACAGTCACTGAAGCTTTCTTT.

The chain combines TRBV4-1 with TRBJ1-1, with 9 bases fitting TRBD1. Germline CDR1 is MGHRA and CDR2 is YSYEKL. This CDR3 is built from 16 residues. The V gene end was trimmed by 0 bases and the J gene end by 6 bases; junction bases not matched to a gene: 8. The CDR3: CASSQEPGQGKSEAFF. As DNA, the CDR3 is TGCGCCAGCAGCCAAGAACCGGGACAGGGTAAGTCTGAAGCTTTCTTT.

J is TRBJ1-1 and V is TRBV7-9; D uncertain. The germline V and J ends were trimmed by 3 bases and 4 bases, with 6 bases remaining between them. The CDR3 covers 12 residues. Germline loops: CDR1 SEHNR, CDR2 FQNEAQ (reference sequence). The CDR3 nucleotides read TGTGCCAGCAGCTTTAGTGCCACTGAAGCTTTCTTT. The encoded protein is CASSFSATEAFF.

The chain has TRBV18 and TRBJ2-1; 7 nucleotides align to TRBD2. This CDR3 has 15 residues. CDR1 and CDR2 (germline): KGHSH, LQKENI. The junction had 9 bases not matched to a gene; V was cut back by 0 bases and J by 10 bases. The CDR3 loop is CASSPPNLGGGEQFF. The CDR3 DNA follows: TGTGCCAGCTCACCACCGAACCTCGGGGGAGGGGAGCAGTTCTTC. Together with reference TRBV18 and TRBJ2-1, the CDR3 gives the full variable domain: NAGVMQNPRHLVRRRGQEARLRCSPMKGHSHVYWYRQLPEEGLKFMVYLQKENIIDESGMPKERFSAEFPKEGPSILRIQQVVRGDSAAYFCASSPPNLGGGEQFFGPGTRLTVL.